A selection of T cell receptor beta chains follows, all from one sample in a study of cytomegalovirus exposure and HLA in healthy donors. Using immunoSEQ multiplex PCR, the repertoire was profiled, and TCRdb retains in-frame clones only, with some absent. The data contain around 150,000 clones, approximately 79% of them seen just once; the ten biggest clones take up 1.3% to 1.5%. The sequencing sample was made of PBMCs. Receptors were obtained from a man between 60 and 75 years old in good health and CMV-seronegative. Both conserved end residues are trimmed from each CDR3.

TRBV7-8 14 ASSLAGGMRKFEQY
TRBV5-1 15 ASSLDLSGSGGNEQF
TRBV19 11 ASSSDSSYEQY
TRBV19 12 ASSNPQGATEAF
TRBV7-9 8 SSRGRELF
TRBV4-3 14 ASSQGLGTGADTQY
TRBV10-3 14 AIQPDRTASTDTQY
TRBV11-3 12 ASSSLVAGGTQY
TRBV30 14 AWSHFSGVRGYEQY
TRBV18 11 ASSRDRAYEQY
TRBV19 12 ASTSRQRTDTQY
TRBV6-4 15 ASSDSRKIPDQETQY
TRBV28 13 ASSFGFPGSGGYT
TRBV18 11 ASSPRNVGELF
TRBV6-6 13 ASSYRRDGGQPQH
TRBV11-2 15 ASSSVRAGGRGNTIY
TRBV11-3 13 ASSLGAIGEETQY
TRBV4-1 10 ASSQSSTEAF
TRBV28 12 ASRRTGGDQPQH
TRBV5-1 12 ASSLRTGDQPQH
TRBV7-2 14 ASSLVRSGGEHGYT
TRBV28 13 ASSSRDRGREKLF
TRBV10-3 14 AIRTPGLAGSWEQY
TRBV28 16 ASSFLLSAGAYSYEQY
TRBV5-5 13 ASSFSGQNNSPLH
TRBV18 10 ASSLRGETQY
TRBV4-3 15 ASSRGLAGEGTDEQF
TRBV4-3 12 ASSHLTNFYEQF
TRBV9 12 ASNGLAPTGELF
TRBV7-9 13 ASSSVGRDPLEQY
TRBV29-1 9 SLSLAHEQF
TRBV5-1 12 ASSSRVGAETQY
TRBV5-4 10 ASSATGYGYT
TRBV5-8 9 ASTLYYEQY
TRBV5-1 13 ASSLVQGSSYEQY
TRBV28 12 ASSTGGRTGELF
TRBV6-5 13 ASSYSAGEYNEQF
TRBV30 14 AWSVSPVWSTGELF
TRBV27 12 ASSRECNPGEQY
TRBV6-4 11 ASRDRGTDTQY
TRBV5-1 9 ASSGSDTQY
TRBV5-1 16 ASSLARTGAITSYEQY
TRBV28 10 ASSQRDVPLH
TRBV5-4 12 ASSTSGLPDTQY
TRBV28 13 ASSFDRGLAETQY
TRBV9 15 ASSPSPLGLPGDTQY